These 15 T cell receptor beta chains were sequenced from one sample in a study of blood T cell repertoires in COVID-19. Libraries were prepared by immunoSEQ multiplex PCR; TCRdb keeps only in-frame clonotypes and omits some of them. The sample consists of about 180,000 clones, around 80% of them appearing once. The sample consisted of PBMCs or T cells enriched from blood (not recorded which). Receptors originate from a woman between 45 and 60 years old who had recovered from COVID-19.

In this sample, this clone turned up a few times. The chain uses TRBV11-2 and TRBJ1-4; weak D call: TRBD1 (5 bases). The CDR3 totals 18 residues. Trimming took 2 bases from V and 0 from J, leaving 16 bases between them. Germline V gene sequence: CDR1 SGHAT, CDR2 FQNNGV. The DNA for the CDR3 is TGTGCCAGCAGCTTATGGGGGAGGGGTTCAGCAACTAATGAAAAACTGTTTTTT. Protein sequence: CASSLWGRGSATNEKLFF. Variable domain in full (rest from reference TRBV11-2 and TRBJ1-4): EAGVAQSPRYKIIEKRQSVAFWCNPISGHATLYWYQQILGQGPKLLIQFQNNGVVDDSQLPKDRFSAERLKGVDSTLKIQPAKLEDSAVYLCASSLWGRGSATNEKLFFGSGTQLSVL.

The chain carries TRBV14 and TRBJ2-7; the match to TRBD1 covers 7 bases. This CDR3 region has 16 residues. After removal of 3 bases from V and 5 bases from J, the junction contained 13 bases not matched to a gene. Germline values: CDR1 SGHDN, CDR2 FVKESK. CDR3 coding DNA: TGTGCCAGCAGCCATCCGGTGGGGGACAGTCGACACGAGCAGTACTTC. Translating gives CASSHPVGDSRHEQYF.

The genes are TRBV13 and TRBJ2-2; D is perhaps TRBD1 (5 bases). Germline CDR1 PRHDT, CDR2 FYEKMQ (reference sequence). V lost 4 bases, J lost 10 bases, and 19 bases lay in between. The CDR3 has 15 residues. The CDR3 here is CASSSQGALTEELFF. The DNA for the CDR3 is TGTGCCAGCAGCTCCCAAGGGGCCCTGACAGAGGAGCTGTTTTTT.

This clone has ten or more counts. The chain has TRBV7-9 and TRBJ2-2; 15 bases are a match to TRBD2. The CDR3 contains 16 residues. Trimming at V came to 5 bases and at J to 7 bases, leaving 5 bases not matched to a gene. Germline assignment: CDR1 SEHNR and CDR2 FQNEAQ (reference sequence). The CDR3 protein is CASSRTSGRAGGELFF. For the CDR3, the DNA is TGTGCCAGCAGCCGGACTAGCGGGAGGGCCGGCGGGGAGCTGTTTTTT.

The table lists this clone with a few counts. The chain has TRBV7-2 and TRBJ2-5; 7 bases map to TRBD2. J lost 1 base, V lost 1 base, and 6 bases had no gene match. The CDR3 is 16 amino acids. Germline V CDR1 and CDR2: SGHTA, FQGNSA. The CDR3 DNA follows: TGTGCCAGCAGCTTAGGGACTCTAGCGGCCCAAGAGACCCAGTACTTC. Amino acid sequence: CASSLGTLAAQETQYF.

This clone was detected only a few times. The rearrangement uses TRBV27 and TRBJ1-3; no clear D. The CDR3 sequence is 14 residues long. Per germline, CDR1 MNHEY and CDR2 SMNVEV (reference sequence). Trimming stripped 5 bases from V and 0 bases from J, with 8 bases between. As DNA, the CDR3 is TGTGCCAGCAGTCTCACCAGCTCTGGAAACACCATATATTTT. This sequence encodes CASSLTSSGNTIYF.

The chain employs TRBV7-2 and TRBJ1-1; D unresolved. The germline V gene has CDR1 SGHTA and CDR2 FQGNSA. V was clipped by 5 bases and J by 1 base, with 11 bases between them. The CDR3 loop spans 14 amino acids. In DNA form, the CDR3 reads TGTGCCAGCAGCAAAAGCCCTCAGAACACTGAAGCTTTCTTT. Its translation is CASSKSPQNTEAFF.

This chain connects TRBV19 to TRBJ1-5; unclear D gene. The CDR3 contains 15 residues. The germline CDR1 and CDR2 sequences are LNHDA and SQIVND (reference sequence). Between the trimmed V and J ends, which lost 5 bases and 2 bases, there was a span of 13 bases. The CDR3 DNA reads TGTGCCAGTAGTCCCGGAGAGAGGGGCAATCAGCCCCAGCATTTT. It yields the protein CASSPGERGNQPQHF.

CDR3 sequence: CASSSSPTDTQYF. The CDR3 region has the DNA TGTGCCAGTAGTAGTAGCCCCACAGATACGCAGTATTTT. The chain combines TRBV19 with TRBJ2-3, with D uncertain. The V end was cut by 4 bases, the J end by 2 bases, with 7 bases between. From germline, CDR1 is LNHDA and CDR2 SQIVND (reference sequence). CDR3 size: 13 residues.

This clone was recorded once. The chain couples TRBV19 to TRBJ1-1, with 9 bases identical to TRBD1. The germline CDR1 and CDR2 sequences are LNHDA and SQIVND (reference sequence). CDR3 length: 12 amino acids. V shed 6 bases, J shed 7 bases, and the junction held 3 bases outside the gene matches. CDR3 in DNA: TGTGCCAGTAGCGACAGGGGGATTGAAGCTTTCTTT. Its translation is CASSDRGIEAFF.

The chain recombines TRBV28 with TRBJ1-1; 8 positions agree with TRBD1. The V gene's germline CDR1 is MDHEN and CDR2 SYDVKM. This CDR3 spans 15 amino acids. The J segment lost 1 base and the V segment lost 3 bases, leaving 4 bases of the junction unmatched. The CDR3 DNA reads TGTGCCAGCAGTTTCGCCGGGACAGGGAACACTGAAGCTTTCTTT. It encodes CASSFAGTGNTEAFF. Full variable domain (outside the CDR3, taken from reference TRBV28 and TRBJ1-1): DVKVTQSSRYLVKRTGEKVFLECVQDMDHENMFWYRQDPGLGLRLIYFSYDVKMKEKGDIPEGYSVSREKKERFSLILESASTNQTSMYLCASSFAGTGNTEAFFGQGTRLTVV.

The V gene is TRBV28, the J gene TRBJ2-2; 9 bases line up with TRBD1. Trimming at V came to 5 bases and at J to 7 bases, leaving 11 bases not matched to a gene. This CDR3 spans 16 amino acids. Per germline, CDR1 MDHEN and CDR2 SYDVKM. CDR3 nucleotides: TGTGCCAGCAGTAGCTCCGGGACAGGGATGGACGGGGAGCTGTTTTTT. It encodes CASSSSGTGMDGELFF. The variable domain in full, completed from reference TRBV28 and TRBJ2-2, reads DVKVTQSSRYLVKRTGEKVFLECVQDMDHENMFWYRQDPGLGLRLIYFSYDVKMKEKGDIPEGYSVSREKKERFSLILESASTNQTSMYLCASSSSGTGMDGELFFGEGSRLTVL.

The CDR3 here is CASSLGGGRANTEAFF. Here the CDR3 DNA reads TGTGCCAGCAGCTTAGGAGGTGGCAGGGCCAACACTGAAGCTTTCTTT. The gene calls are TRBV7-9 and TRBJ1-1, with D possibly matching TRBD1 (5 bases). The CDR3 length is 16 residues. Per germline, CDR1 SEHNR and CDR2 FQNEAQ (reference sequence). V shed 1 base and J shed 2 bases, with 14 bases lying between them.

The sample holds a few counts of this clone. The chain links TRBV6-6 to TRBJ1-6; possible D gene TRBD1, 5 bases. The V gene lost 1 base and the J gene lost 5 bases, with 6 bases spanning the gap. This CDR3 is 14 amino acids long. Germline V gene data show CDR1 as MNHNY and CDR2 as SVGAGI (reference sequence). CDR3 residues: CASSYYRNNSPLHF. The CDR3 coding sequence is TGTGCCAGCAGTTACTACAGGAATAATTCACCCCTCCACTTT.

This sequence joins TRBV7-2 and TRBJ2-5, with D unresolved. The CDR3 is made up of 13 amino acids. Germline V gene sequence: CDR1 SGHTA, CDR2 FQGNSA. V lost 2 bases and J lost 6, with 10 bases in between. The CDR3 region has the DNA TGTGCCAGCAGCTTAAACGACAAGCAGACCCAGTACTTC. Protein: CASSLNDKQTQYF.